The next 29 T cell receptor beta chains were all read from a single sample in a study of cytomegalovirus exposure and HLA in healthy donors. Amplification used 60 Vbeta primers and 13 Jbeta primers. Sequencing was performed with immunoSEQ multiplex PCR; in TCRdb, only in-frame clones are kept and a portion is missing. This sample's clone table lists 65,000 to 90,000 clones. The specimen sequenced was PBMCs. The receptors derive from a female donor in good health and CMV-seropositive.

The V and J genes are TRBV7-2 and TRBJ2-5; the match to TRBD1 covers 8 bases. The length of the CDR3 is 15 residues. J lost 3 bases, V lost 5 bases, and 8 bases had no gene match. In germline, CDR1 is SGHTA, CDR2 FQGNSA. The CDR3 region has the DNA TGTGCCAGCAGCGACATTACGGACAGGGAAGAGACCCAGTACTTC. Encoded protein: CASSDITDREETQYF.

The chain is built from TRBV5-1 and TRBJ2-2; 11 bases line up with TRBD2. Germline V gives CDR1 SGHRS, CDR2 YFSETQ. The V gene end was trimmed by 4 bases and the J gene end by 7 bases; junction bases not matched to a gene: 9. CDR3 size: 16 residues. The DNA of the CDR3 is TGCGCCAGCAGCACCCTCACTAGCGGGAGAGACGGGGAGCTGTTTTTT. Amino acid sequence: CASSTLTSGRDGELFF.

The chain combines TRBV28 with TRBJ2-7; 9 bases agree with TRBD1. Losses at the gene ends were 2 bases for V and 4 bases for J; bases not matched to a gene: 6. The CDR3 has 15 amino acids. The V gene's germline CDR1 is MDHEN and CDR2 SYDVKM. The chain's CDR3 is CASSLTGQGLYEQYF. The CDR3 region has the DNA TGTGCCAGCAGTTTAACGGGACAGGGTCTTTACGAGCAGTACTTC.

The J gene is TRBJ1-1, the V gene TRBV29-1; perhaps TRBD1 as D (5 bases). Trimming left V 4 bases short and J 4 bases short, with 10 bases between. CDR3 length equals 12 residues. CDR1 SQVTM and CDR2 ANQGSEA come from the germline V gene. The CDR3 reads CSVVRQITEAFF. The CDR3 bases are TGCAGCGTTGTAAGACAGATCACTGAAGCTTTCTTT.

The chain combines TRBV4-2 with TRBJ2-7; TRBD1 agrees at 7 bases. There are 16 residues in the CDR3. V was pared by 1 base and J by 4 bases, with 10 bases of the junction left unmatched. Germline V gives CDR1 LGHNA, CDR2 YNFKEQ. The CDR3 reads CASSQVKGAMAYEQYF. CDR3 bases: TGTGCCAGCAGCCAAGTTAAGGGGGCTATGGCTTACGAGCAGTACTTC.

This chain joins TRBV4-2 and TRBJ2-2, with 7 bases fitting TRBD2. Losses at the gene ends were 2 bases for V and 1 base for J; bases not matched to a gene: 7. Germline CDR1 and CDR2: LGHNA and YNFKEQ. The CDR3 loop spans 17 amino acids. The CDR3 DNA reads TGTGCCAGCAGCCAATGGCCTCGGGGGGAGAACACCGGGGAGCTGTTTTTT. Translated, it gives CASSQWPRGENTGELFF.

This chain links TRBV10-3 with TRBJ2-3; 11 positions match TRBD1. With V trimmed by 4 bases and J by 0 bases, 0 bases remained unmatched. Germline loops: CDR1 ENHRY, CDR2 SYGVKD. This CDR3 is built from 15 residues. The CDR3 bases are TGTGCCATCAGTGGGACAGGGGGCAGCACAGATACGCAGTATTTT. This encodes CAISGTGGSTDTQYF.

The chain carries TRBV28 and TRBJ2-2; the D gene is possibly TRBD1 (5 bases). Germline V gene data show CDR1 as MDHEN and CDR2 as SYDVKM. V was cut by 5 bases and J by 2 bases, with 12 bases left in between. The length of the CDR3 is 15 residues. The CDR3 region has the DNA TGTGCCAGCAGTCCTCAGGGAAAAAACACCGGGGAGCTGTTTTTT. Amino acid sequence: CASSPQGKNTGELFF.

The CDR3 reads CASSPGQMFGELFF. DNA of the CDR3: TGTGCCAGCTCACCCGGACAGATGTTCGGGGAGCTGTTTTTT. The gene calls are TRBV18 and TRBJ2-2; TRBD1 might be the D (6 bases). The germline V gene encodes CDR1 KGHSH and CDR2 LQKENI. The V end lost 3 bases, the J end lost 7 bases, and 12 bases lay between the germline ends. CDR3 length: 14 amino acids.

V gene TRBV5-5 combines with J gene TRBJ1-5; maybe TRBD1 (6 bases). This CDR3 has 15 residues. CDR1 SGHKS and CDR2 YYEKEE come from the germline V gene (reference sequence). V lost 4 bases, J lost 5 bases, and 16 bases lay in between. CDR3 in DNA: TGTGCCAGCAGCGTAGGGCAGGGGTACTATCAGCCCCAGCATTTT. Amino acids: CASSVGQGYYQPQHF.

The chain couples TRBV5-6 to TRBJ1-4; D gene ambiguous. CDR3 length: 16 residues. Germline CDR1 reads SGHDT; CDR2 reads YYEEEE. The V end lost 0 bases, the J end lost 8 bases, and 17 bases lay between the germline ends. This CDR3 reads CASSLGTQTPREKLFF. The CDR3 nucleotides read TGTGCCAGCAGCTTGGGAACTCAAACACCCAGGGAAAAACTGTTTTTT.

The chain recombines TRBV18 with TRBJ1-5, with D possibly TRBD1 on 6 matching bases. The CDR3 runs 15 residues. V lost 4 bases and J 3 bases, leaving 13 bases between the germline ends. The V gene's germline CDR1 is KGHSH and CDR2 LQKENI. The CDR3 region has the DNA TGTGCCAGCTCACTCGAGACAGGTAACAATCAGCCCCAGCATTTT. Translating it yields CASSLETGNNQPQHF.

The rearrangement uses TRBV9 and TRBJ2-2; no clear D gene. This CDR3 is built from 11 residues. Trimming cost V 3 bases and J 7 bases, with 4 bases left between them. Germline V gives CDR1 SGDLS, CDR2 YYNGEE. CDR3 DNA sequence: TGTGCCAGCAGCGATAACGGGGAGCTGTTTTTT. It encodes CASSDNGELFF.

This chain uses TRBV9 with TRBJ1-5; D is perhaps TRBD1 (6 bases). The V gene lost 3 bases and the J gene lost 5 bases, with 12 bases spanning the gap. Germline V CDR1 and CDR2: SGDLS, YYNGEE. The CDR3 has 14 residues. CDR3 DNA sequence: TGTGCCAGCAGCGACCGGGACACTGATCAGCCCCAGCATTTT. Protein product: CASSDRDTDQPQHF.

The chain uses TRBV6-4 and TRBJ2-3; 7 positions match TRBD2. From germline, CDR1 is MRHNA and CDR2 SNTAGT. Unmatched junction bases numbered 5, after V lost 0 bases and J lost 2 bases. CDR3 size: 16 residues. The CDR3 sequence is CASSDSASGTTDTQYF. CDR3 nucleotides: TGTGCCAGCAGTGACTCGGCTAGCGGTACCACAGATACGCAGTATTTT.

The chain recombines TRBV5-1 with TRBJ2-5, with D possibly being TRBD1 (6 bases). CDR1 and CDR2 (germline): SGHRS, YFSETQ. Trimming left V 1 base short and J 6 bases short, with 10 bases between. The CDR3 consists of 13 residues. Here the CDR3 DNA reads TGCGCCAGCAGCTTGCTTCAGGGGCAGACCCAGTACTTC. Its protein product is CASSLLQGQTQYF.

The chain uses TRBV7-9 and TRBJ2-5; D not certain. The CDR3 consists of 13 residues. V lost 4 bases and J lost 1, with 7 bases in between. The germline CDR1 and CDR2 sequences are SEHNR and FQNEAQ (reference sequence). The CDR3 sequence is CASSSSVQETQYF. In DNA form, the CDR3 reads TGTGCCAGCAGCTCATCAGTCCAAGAGACCCAGTACTTC.

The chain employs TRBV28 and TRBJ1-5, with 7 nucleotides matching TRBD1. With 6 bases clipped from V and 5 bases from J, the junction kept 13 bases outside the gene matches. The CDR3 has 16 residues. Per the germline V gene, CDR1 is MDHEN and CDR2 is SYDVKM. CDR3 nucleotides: TGTGCCAGCAGCCCCACACCGACAGGGTCAGATCAGCCCCAGCATTTT. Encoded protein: CASSPTPTGSDQPQHF.

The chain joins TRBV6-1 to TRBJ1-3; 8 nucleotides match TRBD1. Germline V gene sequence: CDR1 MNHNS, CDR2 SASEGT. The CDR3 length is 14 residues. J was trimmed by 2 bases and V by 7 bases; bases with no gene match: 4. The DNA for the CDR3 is TGTGCCAGCAAGAAACAGGGGGCTGGAAACACCATATATTTT. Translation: CASKKQGAGNTIYF.

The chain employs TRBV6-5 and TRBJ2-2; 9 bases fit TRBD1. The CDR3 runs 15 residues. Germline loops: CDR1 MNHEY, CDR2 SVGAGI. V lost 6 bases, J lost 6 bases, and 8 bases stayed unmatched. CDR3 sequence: CASSWGTGFSGELFF. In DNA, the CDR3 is TGTGCCAGCAGCTGGGGGACAGGGTTTTCCGGGGAGCTGTTTTTT.

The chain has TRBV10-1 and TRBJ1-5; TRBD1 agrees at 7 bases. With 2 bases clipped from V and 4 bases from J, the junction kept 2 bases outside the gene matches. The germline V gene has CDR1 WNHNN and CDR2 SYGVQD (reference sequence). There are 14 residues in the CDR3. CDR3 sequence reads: CASSEDRANQPQHF. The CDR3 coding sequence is TGCGCCAGCAGTGAGGACAGGGCGAATCAGCCCCAGCATTTT.

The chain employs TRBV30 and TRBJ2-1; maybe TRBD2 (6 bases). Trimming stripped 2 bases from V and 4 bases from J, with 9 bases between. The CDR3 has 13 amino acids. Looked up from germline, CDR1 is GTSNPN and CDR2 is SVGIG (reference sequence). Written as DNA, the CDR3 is TGTGCCTGGAGTCCGGGGGAATACAATGAGCAGTTCTTC. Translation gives CAWSPGEYNEQFF.

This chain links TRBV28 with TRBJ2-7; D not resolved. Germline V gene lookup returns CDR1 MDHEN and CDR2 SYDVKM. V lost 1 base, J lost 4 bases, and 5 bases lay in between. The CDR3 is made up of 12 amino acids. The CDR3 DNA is TGTGCCAGCAGTTTATCCCTATACGAGCAGTACTTC. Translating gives CASSLSLYEQYF.

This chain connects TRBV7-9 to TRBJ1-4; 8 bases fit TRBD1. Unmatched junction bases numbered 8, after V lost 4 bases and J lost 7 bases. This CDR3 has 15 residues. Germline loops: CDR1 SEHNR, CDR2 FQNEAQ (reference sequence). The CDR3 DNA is TGTGCCAGCAGCTCCCCAGGGGGCTACGGTGAAAAACTGTTTTTT. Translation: CASSSPGGYGEKLFF.

CDR3 DNA: TGTGCCAGCAGCTTCCTGGACACGAAATCTCCCTACGAGCAGTACTTC. This codes for CASSFLDTKSPYEQYF. The rearrangement joins TRBV7-9 to TRBJ2-7, with a weak D call TRBD1 (5 bases). The CDR3 spans 16 residues. Germline-derived CDR1 and CDR2 are SEHNR and FQNEAQ (reference sequence). Trimming cost V 3 bases and J 2 bases, with 17 bases left between them. The full variable domain, rest sourced from reference TRBV7-9 and TRBJ2-7, is DTGVSQNPRHKITKRGQNVTFRCDPISEHNRLYWYRQTLGQGPEFLTYFQNEAQLEKSRLLSDRFSAERPKGSFSTLEIQRTEQGDSAMYLCASSFLDTKSPYEQYFGPGTRLTVT.

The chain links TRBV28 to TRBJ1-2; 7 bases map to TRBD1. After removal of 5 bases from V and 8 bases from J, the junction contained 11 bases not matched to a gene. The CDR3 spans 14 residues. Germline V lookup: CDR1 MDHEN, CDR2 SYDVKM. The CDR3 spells CASSTSGGGIGYTF. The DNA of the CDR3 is TGTGCCAGCAGTACCTCAGGGGGAGGTATCGGCTACACCTTC.

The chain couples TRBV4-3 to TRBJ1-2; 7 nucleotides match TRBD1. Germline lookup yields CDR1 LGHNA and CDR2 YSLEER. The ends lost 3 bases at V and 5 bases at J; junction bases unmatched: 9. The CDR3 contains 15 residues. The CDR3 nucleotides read TGCGCCAGCAGCCACTACCGACAGGGAGAATATGGCTACACCTTC. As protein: CASSHYRQGEYGYTF.

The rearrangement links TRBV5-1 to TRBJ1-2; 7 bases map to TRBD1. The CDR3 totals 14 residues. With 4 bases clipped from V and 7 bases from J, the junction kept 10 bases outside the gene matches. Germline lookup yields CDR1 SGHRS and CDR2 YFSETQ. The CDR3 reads CASSLSDRPSGYTF. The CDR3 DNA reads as TGCGCCAGCAGCCTTTCGGACAGGCCCAGTGGCTACACCTTC.

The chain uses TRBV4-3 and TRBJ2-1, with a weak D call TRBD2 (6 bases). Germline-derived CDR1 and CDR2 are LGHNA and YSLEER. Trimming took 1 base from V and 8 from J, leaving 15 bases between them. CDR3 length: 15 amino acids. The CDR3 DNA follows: TGCGCCAGCAGCCAAGCGGCGGAGGGGATCTATGAGCAGTTCTTC. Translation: CASSQAAEGIYEQFF.